Sequencing of this TCR beta chain was carried out in a study of blood T cell repertoires in COVID-19 (dated by TCRdb to about 2020). About the study as a whole: The collaborator samples originated in the United States, Italy and Spain and spanned the acute and convalescent phases of COVID-19. The material from the prospective study consisted of cDNA or gDNA derived from T cells, B-cell-depleted T cells, or PBMCs. Subjects who had been exposed to COVID-19, were actively infected with it, or had recovered from it provided the deeply sampled blood TCRbeta repertoires that made up the dataset. The repertoires were released in a freely available public database intended as a resource for research on the immune response to SARS-CoV-2. Samples were obtained from the ongoing ImmuneRACE study (first 160 participants) and from 1,254 subjects provided by 6 global collaborators. A de-identified subject ID, COVID-19 status, age in years and sex were almost always included in the sample metadata. Where available, HLA class I and class II types were taken from metadata supplied by the sample provider and were not determined by assay-based typing. The investigation overall reported the following: How much clinical and demographic metadata was included differed by source and by participant, and the metadata was provided uncurated.

Whole blood was collected in K2EDTA tubes by collaborating institutions according to the institutions' own protocols. For TCRbeta analysis, collaborator samples were shipped as frozen whole blood, as isolated PBMCs, or as DNA extracted from either sample type. The CDR3 holds 16 amino acids from the cysteine to the phenylalanine. Kept here is only the CDR3 DNA, which spans 48 bases and is read in frame from base 1. Unmatched junction bases come to 9, with V trimmed by 6 bases and J by 2 bases. Looking up the germline V gene (reference sequence) yields CDR1 MNHNY and CDR2 SVGAGI. TCRbeta CDR3 regions were amplified from genomic DNA using the immunoSEQ Assay, a bias-controlled multiplex PCR. The authors processed their data as follows. Within the assay, amplification of reference gene primers was used to estimate how many nucleated cells each sample contained. To quantify the absolute abundance of each unique TCRbeta CDR3 rearrangement, sequence reads were collapsed and filtered. For each sample, productive Simpson clonality was calculated as the square root of Simpson's diversity index over productive rearrangements. The clones in this table, taken by TCRdb from immuneACCESS, are in-frame only. Not every clone is retained; where verified, under half of the shortfall comes from an unresolved V gene, and the cause of the rest is unknown. For V, J and clone size, that table is used; D and trimming come from the DNA. Here the sample has fewer than 120,000 clones; around three quarters occur a single time. The ten top clones hold 6% to 8.5% of the sample.

This clone was observed at least ten times. The antigen it recognizes is unknown. Base qualities were left out, and no much larger clone turns up one base away. The rearrangement combines TRBV6-6 with TRBJ1-5; 8 bases in the junction line up with TRBD1. This clonotype originated in a woman aged 60-70 years with acute or convalescent COVID-19. Sequenced input: peripheral blood. The CDR3 here reads CASSRDRIGGNQPQHF. The DNA reads TGTGCCAGCAGCCGGGACAGGATCGGAGGCAATCAGCCCCAGCATTTT.